This TCR beta chain was profiled in a study of CD8 T cells in ankylosing spondylitis. Comments on this clonotype: Its antigen is not identified.

Construction of TCR beta libraries was performed using quantitative 5'-RACE with molecular barcodes. From the 5' RACE reads, TCRdb called clonotypes with MiXCR, one entry per CDR3 protein. The sample records 250,000 to 300,000 distinct CDR3 sequences, roughly 18% being singletons. CDR3 length: 13 amino acids. Trimming stripped 6 bases from V and 3 bases from J, with 13 bases between. Germline V gene sequence: CDR1 DFQATT, CDR2 SNEGSKA (reference sequence). The study's findings and limits: Disease-linked clones were found to be CD8+ and relatively rare in peripheral blood.

This sequence was found in a male donor with ankylosing spondylitis or in good health (not recorded which). The chain links TRBV20-1 to TRBJ2-3; the D gene is possibly TRBD1 (6 bases). Sequencing used blood, either unsorted or a sorted T cell fraction (not recorded which). The CDR3 here is CSALQGGTDTQYF. The DNA for the CDR3 is TGCAGTGCCCTACAGGGTGGAACAGATACGCAGTATTTT.